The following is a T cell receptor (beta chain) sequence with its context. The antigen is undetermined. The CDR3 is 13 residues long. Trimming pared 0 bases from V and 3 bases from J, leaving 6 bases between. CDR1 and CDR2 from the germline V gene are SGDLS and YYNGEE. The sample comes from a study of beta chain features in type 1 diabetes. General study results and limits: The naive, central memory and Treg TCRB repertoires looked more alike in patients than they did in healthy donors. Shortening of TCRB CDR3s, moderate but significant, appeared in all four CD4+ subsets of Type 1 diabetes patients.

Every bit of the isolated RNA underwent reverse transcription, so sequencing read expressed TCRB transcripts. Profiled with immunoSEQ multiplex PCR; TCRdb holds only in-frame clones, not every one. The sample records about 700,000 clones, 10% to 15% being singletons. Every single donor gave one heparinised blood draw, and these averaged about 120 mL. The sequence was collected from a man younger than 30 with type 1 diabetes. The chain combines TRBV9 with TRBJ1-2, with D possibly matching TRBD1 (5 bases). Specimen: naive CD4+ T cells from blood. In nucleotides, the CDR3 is TGTGCCAGCAGCGTAGGACAGCACTATGGCTACACCTTC. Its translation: CASSVGQHYGYTF.